This T cell receptor beta chain was captured in a study of blood T cell repertoires in COVID-19. Some clones are missing from TCRdb's copy, which holds only in-frame ones; the method was immunoSEQ multiplex PCR. Of under 500,000 clones listed, roughly 85% are singletons. Trimming removed 4 bases from V and 8 bases from J; junction bases left unmatched: 8. CDR1 SGHRS and CDR2 YFSETQ come from the germline V gene. The CDR3 loop spans 15 amino acids. This TCR was recovered from a woman under 30 with acute COVID-19. The chain joins TRBV5-1 to TRBJ2-1; TRBD2 agrees at 11 bases. Sequencing used PBMCs or T cells enriched from blood (not recorded which). CDR3 amino acids: CASSDRTSGRDEQFF. CDR3 bases: TGCGCCAGCAGCGACCGGACTAGCGGGCGGGATGAGCAGTTCTTC.